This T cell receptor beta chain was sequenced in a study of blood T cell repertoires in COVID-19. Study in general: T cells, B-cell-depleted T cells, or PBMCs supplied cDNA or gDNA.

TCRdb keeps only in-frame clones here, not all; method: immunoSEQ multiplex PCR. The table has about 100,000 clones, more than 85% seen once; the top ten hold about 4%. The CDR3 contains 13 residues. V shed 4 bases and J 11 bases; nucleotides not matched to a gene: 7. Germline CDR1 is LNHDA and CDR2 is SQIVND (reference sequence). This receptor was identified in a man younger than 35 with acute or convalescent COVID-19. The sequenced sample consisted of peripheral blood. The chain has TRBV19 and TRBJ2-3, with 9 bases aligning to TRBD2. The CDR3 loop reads CASSTASGAKQYF. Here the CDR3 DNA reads TGTGCCAGTAGTACAGCTAGCGGGGCAAAGCAGTATTTT.